This TCR beta chain is from a study of blood T cells in healthy people across ages. A sample-barcoded 5' primer and a J-beta primer mix were used in a second PCR of roughly 6 to 12 cycles. MiXCR, run by TCRdb on the 5' RACE reads, gives a single entry per CDR3 protein. This table holds hundreds of thousands of distinct CDR3 sequences, 30% to 45% found once. The authors drew about 9.5 milliliters of peripheral blood from each donor. The sequence was obtained from a man between 18 and 29 years old in good health. Material for sequencing was blood.

This CDR3 is CASSRGGEYEQFF. The CDR3 nucleotides are TGTGCCAGCAGCCGGGGGGGGGAGTATGAGCAGTTCTTC. The chain uses TRBV28 and TRBJ2-1, with TRBD2 matching over 8 bases. V shed 6 bases and J 8 bases; nucleotides not matched to a gene: 6. Germline V CDR1 and CDR2: MDHEN, SYDVKM. The CDR3 has 13 residues. The full variable domain, in which reference TRBV28 and TRBJ2-1 provide the parts outside the CDR3, is DVKVTQSSRYLVKRTGEKVFLECVQDMDHENMFWYRQDPGLGLRLIYFSYDVKMKEKGDIPEGYSVSREKKERFSLILESASTNQTSMYLCASSRGGEYEQFFGPGTRLTVL.